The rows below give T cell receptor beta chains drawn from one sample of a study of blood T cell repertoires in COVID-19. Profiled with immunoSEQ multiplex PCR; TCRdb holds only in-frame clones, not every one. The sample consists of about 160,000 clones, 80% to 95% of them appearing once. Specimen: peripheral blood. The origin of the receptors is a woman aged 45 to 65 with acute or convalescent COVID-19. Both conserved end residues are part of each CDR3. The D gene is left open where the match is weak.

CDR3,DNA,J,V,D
CAWETDAGSYNEQFF,TGTGCCTGGGAAACTGATGCCGGGTCATACAATGAGCAGTTCTTC,TRBJ2-1,TRBV30,NA
CASSISGQGLGEQYF,TGTGCCAGTAGTATTTCGGGACAGGGTCTCGGGGAGCAGTACTTC,TRBJ2-7,TRBV19,TRBD1
CASSDGGTYEQYF,TGTGCCAGCAGTGATGGCGGAACCTACGAGCAGTACTTC,TRBJ2-7,TRBV2,NA
CASSQGQGLDTQYF,TGTGCCAGCAGCCAGGGACAGGGGCTAGATACGCAGTATTTT,TRBJ2-3,TRBV7-9,TRBD1
CATSDVDRQPQHF,TGTGCCACCAGTGATGTTGACAGGCAGCCCCAGCATTTT,TRBJ1-5,TRBV24-1,NA
CATSDFGGYGYTF,TGTGCCACCAGTGATTTCGGAGGGTATGGCTACACCTTC,TRBJ1-2,TRBV24-1,NA
CASSLGAGSSGYGYTF,TGTGCCAGCAGCTTAGGCGCAGGCAGCAGTGGCTATGGCTACACCTTC,TRBJ1-2,TRBV11-2,NA
CASSEVQGPNSPLHF,TGTGCCAGCAGTGAAGTTCAGGGTCCGAATTCACCCCTCCACTTT,TRBJ1-6,TRBV6-1,NA
CASSLSWQGSSPLHF,TGTGCCAGCAGCTTGTCGTGGCAGGGTAGTTCACCCCTCCACTTT,TRBJ1-6,TRBV5-5,NA
CATSGTGGLNEQFF,TGTGCCACCAGTGGGACAGGGGGCTTGAATGAGCAGTTCTTC,TRBJ2-1,TRBV24-1,TRBD1
CASSLGGTPGNTIYF,TGCGCCAGCAGCTTGGGGGGGACACCCGGAAACACCATATATTTT,TRBJ1-3,TRBV5-1,NA
CSASRGLGAGELFF,TGCAGTGCTAGTAGGGGACTAGGGGCCGGGGAGCTGTTTTTT,TRBJ2-2,TRBV20-1,TRBD2
CASSDGTASSGNTIYF,TGTGCCAGCAGTGACGGGACTGCGAGCTCTGGAAACACCATATATTTT,TRBJ1-3,TRBV6-1,NA
CAWRRGEGDGEAFF,TGTGCCTGGAGAAGAGGGGAGGGAGACGGTGAAGCTTTCTTT,TRBJ1-1,TRBV30,NA
CASSLDVGAYTQYF,TGTGCCAGCAGCTTAGATGTGGGGGCCTATACGCAGTATTTT,TRBJ2-3,TRBV7-9,NA
CATSDGQGYTF,TGTGCCACCAGTGATGGACAGGGGTACACCTTC,TRBJ1-2,TRBV24-1,TRBD1
CASSPHGGEQYF,TGTGCCAGCAGCCCCCACGGGGGCGAGCAGTACTTC,TRBJ2-7,TRBV7-6,NA
CASSPPSSGGTDTQYF,TGCGCCAGCAGCCCTCCTTCTAGCGGGGGCACAGATACGCAGTATTTT,TRBJ2-3,TRBV4-1,TRBD2
CASSDGQPYNEQFF,TGCGCCAGCAGCGATGGACAGCCTTACAATGAGCAGTTCTTC,TRBJ2-1,TRBV5-1,NA
CASSIGVNTEAFF,TGTGCCAGCAGTATCGGGGTTAACACTGAAGCTTTCTTT,TRBJ1-1,TRBV2,NA
CASSLRRGTGAYEQYF,TGTGCCAGCAGCTTAAGGCGGGGGACAGGGGCCTACGAGCAGTACTTC,TRBJ2-7,TRBV7-2,TRBD1
CASNRITSRSIRRGYGYTF,TGTGCCAGTAACCGTATAACATCCCGGAGTATTCGGCGAGGCTATGGCTACACCTTC,TRBJ1-2,TRBV19,NA
CASTGDRAKAFF,TGTGCCAGCACCGGTGACAGGGCAAAAGCTTTCTTT,TRBJ1-1,TRBV12-3/TRBV12-4,TRBD1
CASSSWTGLPGELFF,TGTGCCAGCTCATCTTGGACAGGGCTTCCCGGGGAGCTGTTTTTT,TRBJ2-2,TRBV18,TRBD1
CAITRGDTQYF,TGTGCCATTACCCGGGGGGATACGCAGTATTTT,TRBJ2-3,TRBV28,NA
CASSPVLTTDTQYF,TGTGCCAGCTCACCGGTCCTCACTACAGATACGCAGTATTTT,TRBJ2-3,TRBV18,NA
CASSQPGSNQPQHF,TGTGCCAGCAGCCAACCAGGGTCCAATCAGCCCCAGCATTTT,TRBJ1-5,TRBV7-9,NA
CASSGAGGPISYNEQFF,TGTGCCAGCAGTGGAGCGGGAGGGCCGATCTCCTACAATGAGCAGTTCTTC,TRBJ2-1,TRBV28,TRBD2
CASRQDGVTGELFF,TGTGCCAGCAGACAGGATGGAGTCACCGGGGAGCTGTTTTTT,TRBJ2-2,TRBV14,NA
CASSQGQGTRAFF,TGTGCCAGCAGCCAAGGCCAAGGGACACGGGCTTTCTTT,TRBJ1-1,TRBV3-1/TRBV3-2,NA
CASSQVGRSLTDTQYF,TGCGCCAGCAGCCAAGTCGGCAGGTCCCTCACAGATACGCAGTATTTT,TRBJ2-3,TRBV4-1,NA
CASSLGASMNTEAFF,TGTGCCAGCAGCTTAGGGGCTTCCATGAACACTGAAGCTTTCTTT,TRBJ1-1,TRBV7-9,NA
CATSDPQGRGYTF,TGTGCCACCAGTGATCCACAGGGTAGAGGCTACACCTTC,TRBJ1-2,TRBV24-1,NA
CASSGTGMTNEKLFF,TGCGCCAGCAGCGGTACAGGAATGACTAATGAAAAACTGTTTTTT,TRBJ1-4,TRBV5-1,NA
CASSPVTSGGETQYF,TGTGCCAGCAGCCCCGTGACTAGCGGGGGGGAGACCCAGTACTTC,TRBJ2-5,TRBV4-2,TRBD2
CASSGTGSFQETQYF,TGCGCCAGCAGTGGCACGGGTTCCTTCCAAGAGACCCAGTACTTC,TRBJ2-5,TRBV10-2,NA
CASSFGQGVPGELFF,TGTGCCAGCAGCTTCGGGCAGGGGGTCCCCGGGGAGCTGTTTTTT,TRBJ2-2,TRBV7-9,TRBD1
CATGQEANEKLFF,TGTGCCACCGGACAGGAAGCTAATGAAAAACTGTTTTTT,TRBJ1-4,TRBV10-3,TRBD1
CASQTGYKNIQYF,TGTGCCAGTCAGACAGGGTACAAAAACATTCAGTACTTC,TRBJ2-4,TRBV28,TRBD1
CASSKGPRSSYNSPLHF,TGTGCCAGTAGTAAAGGCCCACGGAGCTCCTATAATTCACCCCTCCACTTT,TRBJ1-6,TRBV19,NA
CASSPRQGDSGNTIYF,TGTGCCAGCTCCCCGAGACAGGGGGACTCTGGAAACACCATATATTTT,TRBJ1-3,TRBV18,TRBD1
CASSPPPGGPDNEQFF,TGTGCCAGCTCACCACCTCCCGGGGGGCCGGACAATGAGCAGTTCTTC,TRBJ2-1,TRBV18,NA